These 17 T cell receptor beta chains were sequenced from one sample in a study of identical twins. TCRdb ran MiXCR on the 5' RACE reads and lists one entry per CDR3 protein. The repertoire holds around 490,000 distinct CDR3 sequences, with 20% to 25% as singletons. The sample also formed part of further work on yellow fever vaccine responses in identical twins.

What was sequenced was CD4+ T cells sorted from blood. These receptors were obtained from a woman aged 18 to 35 in good health.

A few counts support this clonotype. The chain has TRBV7-8 and TRBJ2-1; D is unresolved. V lost 4 bases, J lost 2 bases, and 15 bases lay in between. The CDR3 is 16 residues long. Germline CDR1 reads SGHVS; CDR2 reads FQNEAQ. CDR3 DNA sequence: TGTGCCAGCAGCTCCATGTGGGGTCTTCCCTACAATGAGCAGTTCTTC. This gives the protein CASSSMWGLPYNEQFF.

This rearrangement joins TRBV4-2 to TRBJ2-2, with D uncertain. CDR3 length: 17 amino acids. The V gene lost 4 bases and the J gene lost 4 bases, with 19 bases spanning the gap. Germline V CDR1 and CDR2: LGHNA, YNFKEQ. CDR3 coding DNA: TGTGCCAGCAGCCGAATGGGGTTTTGGCAAGGCACCGGGGAGCTGTTTTTT. Translated, it gives CASSRMGFWQGTGELFF.

The chain is built from TRBV6-2 or TRBV6-3 and TRBJ2-6; no clear D gene. Germline CDR1 MNHEY, CDR2 SVGEGT. This CDR3 spans 12 amino acids. The germline V and J ends were trimmed by 8 bases and 3 bases, with 5 bases remaining between them. Here the CDR3 DNA reads TGTGCCAGCGGCGGTGGGGCCAACGTCCTGACTTTC. As protein: CASGGGANVLTF.

This clonotype was detected only a few times. The chain carries TRBV11-2 and TRBJ2-3, with 10 positions matching TRBD1. V lost 0 bases to trimming and J lost 6 bases; unmatched junction nucleotides: 9. The V gene's germline CDR1 is SGHAT and CDR2 FQNNGV. CDR3 length: 17 residues. The DNA of the CDR3 is TGTGCCAGCAGCTTAGAATTCGTGACAGGGGGCATCGATACGCAGTATTTT. Translating gives CASSLEFVTGGIDTQYF.

This clonotype was counted only a few times. The chain joins TRBV9 to TRBJ1-1; no clear D gene. V was pared by 0 bases and J by 1 base, with 19 bases between. CDR1 SGDLS and CDR2 YYNGEE come from the germline V gene. The CDR3 has 18 amino acids. The CDR3 region is CASSVDGVGGWGNTEAFF. CDR3 coding DNA: TGTGCCAGCAGCGTAGATGGGGTAGGTGGGTGGGGGAACACTGAAGCTTTCTTT.

There are many counts of this clonotype. The chain links TRBV2 to TRBJ2-3; 8 bases are shared with TRBD2. Germline V lookup: CDR1 SNHLY, CDR2 FYNNEI. The CDR3 loop spans 14 amino acids. V gave up 8 bases and J gave up 1 base; unmatched junction bases: 5. This chain's CDR3 is CASGPGLGTDTQYF. In nucleotides, the CDR3 is TGTGCCAGCGGACCGGGACTAGGCACAGATACGCAGTATTTT.

The V gene is TRBV2, the J gene TRBJ2-1; D gene uncertain. Trimming took 7 bases from V and 3 from J, leaving 16 bases between them. Looked up from germline, CDR1 is SNHLY and CDR2 is FYNNEI. CDR3 length: 15 amino acids. The CDR3 protein is CASNEWVDLYNEQFF. The CDR3 DNA is TGTGCCAGCAACGAGTGGGTAGATCTCTACAATGAGCAGTTCTTC.

This clonotype has only a few counts. The chain carries TRBV28 and TRBJ2-3, with D possibly being TRBD1 (5 bases). The CDR3 is made up of 18 amino acids. The germline CDR1 and CDR2 sequences are MDHEN and SYDVKM. Trimming removed 5 bases at V and 2 bases at J, with 23 bases between. CDR3 residues: CASSPNWGLDRNTDTQYF. The CDR3 nucleotides are TGTGCCAGCAGTCCAAACTGGGGCCTGGACCGAAACACAGATACGCAGTATTTT.

The genes are TRBV18 and TRBJ2-3, with TRBD1 matching over 8 bases. The CDR3 is 16 residues long. J was trimmed by 2 bases and V by 0 bases; bases with no gene match: 4. The germline CDR1 and CDR2 sequences are KGHSH and LQKENI. The DNA of the CDR3 is TGTGCCAGCTCACCACCGAGGACAGGGATCACAGATACGCAGTATTTT. Translated, it gives CASSPPRTGITDTQYF.

This clonotype appeared a few times. The gene calls are TRBV6-2 or TRBV6-3 and TRBJ2-7, with 13 nucleotides matching TRBD2. The CDR3 contains 14 residues. The trim removed 5 bases at V and 9 bases at J, leaving 7 bases unmatched. Germline CDR1 MNHEY, CDR2 SVGEGT. CDR3 DNA sequence: TGTGCCAGCAGTATTGGACTAGCGGGAGCGGTGCAGTACTTC. Translating it yields CASSIGLAGAVQYF.

V is TRBV20-1 and J is TRBJ2-5; TRBD1 or TRBD2 may be the D gene (5 bases each). Germline V gene sequence: CDR1 DFQATT, CDR2 SNEGSKA (reference sequence). This CDR3 contains 13 residues. The V end was cut by 6 bases, the J end by 2 bases, with 13 bases between. As DNA, the CDR3 is TGCAGTGCGGGACGGAGTGCTCAAGAGACCCAGTACTTC. Amino acid sequence: CSAGRSAQETQYF.

The chain combines TRBV25-1 with TRBJ2-7, with 10 positions matching TRBD1. The V segment lost 5 bases and the J segment 5 bases; nucleotides outside the gene matches: 6. The CDR3 extends over 14 amino acids. Germline loops: CDR1 MGHDK, CDR2 SYGVNS. This CDR3 reads CASSSWDRGNEQYV. CDR3 DNA sequence: TGTGCCAGCAGTAGCTGGGACAGGGGAAACGAGCAGTACGTC.

The chain links TRBV20-1 to TRBJ2-5; 7 positions match TRBD1. V shed 5 bases, J shed 7 bases, and the junction held 13 bases outside the gene matches. The CDR3 sequence is 14 residues long. Germline V gene sequence: CDR1 DFQATT, CDR2 SNEGSKA (reference sequence). CDR3 residues: CSAFRDSGTGTQYF. CDR3 bases: TGCAGTGCTTTCCGGGACAGTGGAACGGGGACCCAGTACTTC.

This clonotype was picked up a small number of times. The genes are TRBV5-1 and TRBJ2-3, with 8 nucleotides matching TRBD1. The CDR3 spans 17 residues. Germline CDR1 and CDR2: SGHRS and YFSETQ. With V trimmed by 4 bases and J by 1 base, 11 bases remained unmatched. The CDR3, as DNA: TGCGCCAGCAGCCCCCGTAGTTGGGGACAGGGCACAGATACGCAGTATTTT. Its protein product is CASSPRSWGQGTDTQYF.

This clonotype was observed a handful of times. V is TRBV24-1 and J is TRBJ2-1; TRBD1 or TRBD2 may be the D gene (5 bases each). The V end lost 4 bases, the J end lost 2 bases, and 5 bases lay between the germline ends. This CDR3 comprises 13 residues. Germline CDR1 reads KGHDR; CDR2 reads SFDVKD. In DNA form, the CDR3 reads TGTGCCACCAGTGAGGGGGCCTACAATGAGCAGTTCTTC. This encodes CATSEGAYNEQFF.

This clonotype was seen a handful of times. This chain connects TRBV7-9 to TRBJ2-2, with TRBD1 as a possible D gene (6 bases). Germline V CDR1 and CDR2: SEHNR, FQNEAQ (reference sequence). CDR3 length: 16 residues. The germline V and J ends were trimmed by 3 bases and 4 bases, with 15 bases remaining between them. CDR3 residues: CASSLGQLPSTGELFF. The DNA of the CDR3 is TGTGCCAGCAGCTTGGGACAACTCCCGAGCACCGGGGAGCTGTTTTTT. Full variable domain (outside the CDR3, taken from reference TRBV7-9 and TRBJ2-2): DTGVSQNPRHKITKRGQNVTFRCDPISEHNRLYWYRQTLGQGPEFLTYFQNEAQLEKSRLLSDRFSAERPKGSFSTLEIQRTEQGDSAMYLCASSLGQLPSTGELFFGEGSRLTVL.

The V gene is TRBV12-3 or TRBV12-4, the J gene TRBJ2-1, with TRBD2 matching 11 bases. The CDR3 runs to 16 residues. V was clipped by 6 bases and J by 6 bases; unmatched bases: 10. CDR3 DNA sequence: TGTGCCAGCAGCGATTACCCCGGGACTAGCGGCAATGAGCAGTTCTTC. It encodes CASSDYPGTSGNEQFF.